Following are 30 T cell receptor beta chains from one sample sequenced in a study of beta chain features in type 1 diabetes. Investigators reverse transcribed all isolated RNA, so they sequenced expressed TCRB transcripts. Produced via immunoSEQ multiplex PCR; TCRdb's table is partial and in-frame only. The sample yields about 320,000 clones, about 15% seen once. What was sequenced was central memory CD4+ T cells from blood. The receptors shown here come from a man aged 25-40 years in good health.

This clone was observed a few times. V is TRBV11-3 and J is TRBJ2-3; 7 positions match TRBD2. Germline CDR1 reads SGHNT; CDR2 reads YENEEA. V lost 5 bases to trimming and J lost 0 bases; unmatched junction nucleotides: 8. The CDR3 totals 16 residues. The CDR3 spells CASSPVGGGSTDTQYF. CDR3 bases: TGTGCCAGCAGCCCGGTCGGGGGAGGGAGCACAGATACGCAGTATTTT.

V and J are TRBV4-3 and TRBJ1-2, with TRBD1 matching over 7 bases. Looked up from germline, CDR1 is LGHNA and CDR2 is YSLEER. V gave up 6 bases and J gave up 7 bases; unmatched junction bases: 8. CDR3 length: 13 amino acids. The CDR3 DNA sequence: TGCGCCAGCAGAGACAGGGTTCTATCTGGCTACACCTTC. This codes for CASRDRVLSGYTF.

The V call is TRBV11-3, the J call TRBJ2-3; unclear D gene. Looked up from germline, CDR1 is SGHNT and CDR2 is YENEEA. CDR3 size: 12 residues. Trimming removed 0 bases at V and 4 bases at J, with 2 bases between. This chain's CDR3 is CASSLEPDTQYF. The CDR3 DNA reads as TGTGCCAGCAGCTTAGAGCCAGATACGCAGTATTTT. The entire variable domain, with the rest obtained from reference TRBV11-3 and TRBJ2-3, is as follows: EAGVVQSPRYKIIEKKQPVAFWCNPISGHNTLYWYLQNLGQGPELLIRYENEEAVDDSQLPKDRFSAERLKGVDSTLKIQPAELGDSAVYLCASSLEPDTQYFGPGTRLTVL.

The J gene is TRBJ2-5, the V gene TRBV6-5, with no clear D. Germline values: CDR1 MNHEY, CDR2 SVGAGI. The CDR3 contains 11 residues. With 5 bases removed from V and 5 bases from J, the gap between germline ends came to 6 bases. CDR3 protein: CASSPSETQYF. In nucleotides, the CDR3 is TGTGCCAGCAGTCCCAGTGAGACCCAGTACTTC.

The rearrangement links TRBV4-3 to TRBJ1-3; 7 positions agree with TRBD1. CDR3 length: 20 amino acids. Germline V gene data show CDR1 as LGHNA and CDR2 as YSLEER. V shed 0 bases and J 1 base; nucleotides not matched to a gene: 15. CDR3 bases: TGCGCCAGCAGCCAAGAGGCAGGGGGGGCAGGGAGGATATCTGGAAACACCATATATTTT. Its protein is CASSQEAGGAGRISGNTIYF.

V gene TRBV7-2 combines with J gene TRBJ2-7; a possible D gene is TRBD2 (5 bases). With 1 base removed from V and 2 bases from J, the gap between germline ends came to 12 bases. CDR1 and CDR2 (germline): SGHTA, FQGNSA. CDR3 length: 15 residues. CDR3 DNA: TGTGCCAGCAGCTTAGATGCCCTAGCCCCCTACGAGCAGTACTTC. Translated, it gives CASSLDALAPYEQYF.

J is TRBJ2-3 and V is TRBV18, with D unclear. Trimming removed 3 bases at V and 0 bases at J, with 10 bases between. This CDR3 is built from 15 residues. From germline, CDR1 is KGHSH and CDR2 LQKENI. The CDR3 loop reads CASSPSGSSTDTQYF. The CDR3 DNA sequence: TGTGCCAGCTCACCTTCCGGGTCTAGCACAGATACGCAGTATTTT.

The chain links TRBV4-3 to TRBJ2-5, with D unresolved. CDR1 is LGHNA, CDR2 YSLEER, per germline. V was cut by 4 bases and J by 10 bases, with 16 bases left in between. The CDR3 is 13 residues long. CDR3 sequence reads: CASSRLLWQDQYF. The CDR3 coding sequence is TGCGCCAGCAGCCGCCTTTTATGGCAGGACCAGTACTTC.

The rearrangement joins TRBV5-4 to TRBJ2-1; 7 bases align to TRBD2. CDR1 is SGHNT, CDR2 YYREEE, per germline (reference sequence). J gave up 10 bases and V 2 bases, and 6 bases lay outside the gene matches. The CDR3 spans 13 residues. CDR3 nucleotide sequence: TGTGCCAGCAGCTTAGAGCCTAGCGGCGAGCAGTTCTTC. Its protein product is CASSLEPSGEQFF.

This clone was detected a few times. Sequence at one end of the junction differs from germline and may be a read error. This same CDR3 is encoded by further DNA sequences in the sample. This chain connects TRBV4-1 to TRBJ2-3; D tentatively fits TRBD1 or TRBD2 (6 bases each). Germline loops: CDR1 MGHRA, CDR2 YSYEKL. The CDR3 loop spans 14 amino acids. The CDR3 sequence: CASSQEGGLKVGYF. The DNA for the CDR3 is TGTGCCAGCAGCCAAGAAGGGGGGCTAAAGGTGGGGTATTTT.

The CDR3 DNA reads TGTGCCAGCAGCTTTGGGTGGGGGCAGGGGGTCTACGAGCAGTACTTC. Amino acid sequence: CASSFGWGQGVYEQYF. The chain is built from TRBV11-2 and TRBJ2-7, with 7 bases matching TRBD1. CDR3 length: 16 amino acids. The germline CDR1 and CDR2 sequences are SGHAT and FQNNGV. The V segment lost 3 bases and the J segment 3 bases; nucleotides outside the gene matches: 11.

This clone has just a few counts. The rearrangement uses TRBV10-1 and TRBJ2-3; D is uncertain. Germline CDR1 is WNHNN and CDR2 is SYGVQD (reference sequence). This CDR3 contains 13 residues. V was pared by 0 bases and J by 6 bases, with 7 bases between. CDR3 sequence reads: CASSESGRDTQYF. In DNA, the CDR3 is TGCGCCAGCAGTGAGTCGGGCCGGGATACGCAGTATTTT.

This clone was seen at least ten times. V and J are TRBV6-5 and TRBJ1-1; unclear D gene. The ends were cut back, 0 bases at V and 11 bases at J, with 10 bases in the middle. Germline V CDR1 and CDR2: MNHEY, SVGAGI. The CDR3 consists of 12 residues. The CDR3 DNA is TGTGCCAGCAGTTACTCGATGGGGTCGGCTTTCTTT. This sequence encodes CASSYSMGSAFF.

The genes are TRBV7-2 and TRBJ2-6; D call uncertain. V lost 5 bases to trimming and J lost 0 bases, with 11 bases between them. CDR1 is SGHTA, CDR2 FQGNSA, per germline. The CDR3 loop spans 16 amino acids. The CDR3 DNA reads as TGTGCCAGCAGCGCACGACGGATCTCTGGGGCCAACGTCCTGACTTTC. It specifies CASSARRISGANVLTF.

The V call is TRBV27, the J call TRBJ2-5; TRBD2 matches 13 bases. The CDR3 runs to 15 residues. Trimming removed 2 bases from V and 4 bases from J; junction bases left unmatched: 1. From germline, CDR1 is MNHEY and CDR2 SMNVEV (reference sequence). The CDR3 region has the DNA TGTGCCAGCAGTTTAACTAGCGGGGGGGTAGAGACCCAGTACTTC. Translation gives CASSLTSGGVETQYF.

This clone occurred a few times. The V and J genes are TRBV7-2 and TRBJ2-1; 11 bases are shared with TRBD2. CDR1 is SGHTA, CDR2 FQGNSA, per germline. The junction had 8 bases not matched to a gene; V was cut back by 4 bases and J by 6 bases. This CDR3 is built from 16 residues. CDR3 sequence reads: CASSSALAGGLNEQFF. Written as DNA, the CDR3 is TGTGCCAGCAGCTCCGCTTTAGCGGGAGGGCTCAATGAGCAGTTCTTC.

In this sample, this clone turned up a few times. V is TRBV18 and J is TRBJ1-1; TRBD1 aligns across 7 bases. J was trimmed by 0 bases and V by 5 bases; bases with no gene match: 3. The germline V gene encodes CDR1 KGHSH and CDR2 LQKENI. CDR3 length equals 14 residues. CDR3 protein: CASSATGLNTEAFF. The CDR3 DNA reads TGTGCCAGCTCAGCGACAGGGCTGAACACTGAAGCTTTCTTT.

This clone was counted a few times. This may stem from a read error, because a much larger clone lies one nucleotide away. CDR3 residues: CASSQDLGRSRQSYNEQFF. The DNA of the CDR3 is TGTGCCAGCAGCCAAGATTTGGGCCGCTCTCGACAGTCCTACAATGAGCAGTTCTTC. The J gene is TRBJ2-1, the V gene TRBV4-2, with D possibly matching TRBD1 (5 bases). This CDR3 contains 19 residues. Germline CDR1 reads LGHNA; CDR2 reads YNFKEQ. Deletions cut 0 bases from V and 1 base from J, with 19 bases between.

The sample holds a few counts of this clone. J is TRBJ1-2 and V is TRBV7-3; no reliable D call. Germline CDR1 and CDR2: SGHTA and FQGTGA. The CDR3 is 14 amino acids. V was cut by 1 base and J by 8 bases, with 14 bases left in between. The CDR3 is CASSLISANDGYTF. The CDR3 region has the DNA TGTGCCAGCAGCTTAATATCAGCGAACGACGGCTACACCTTC.

The rearrangement joins TRBV23-1 to TRBJ2-7, with D perhaps given as TRBD1 or TRBD2 (6 bases each). TRBV23-1 is given ORF status, its function remaining uncertain. The CDR3 is 14 residues long. The V end lost 4 bases, the J end lost 6 bases, and 16 bases lay between the germline ends. The CDR3 sequence is CASSRSRGGGEQYV. In nucleotides, the CDR3 is TGCGCCAGCAGTCGGTCCAGGGGAGGAGGCGAGCAGTACGTC.

The chain combines TRBV19 with TRBJ1-4; 8 bases are shared with TRBD1. The CDR3 is 13 amino acids. V dropped 8 bases and J dropped 7; count of bases not matched to a gene: 6. The germline CDR1 and CDR2 sequences are LNHDA and SQIVND (reference sequence). CDR3 loop: CASLDRDIEKLFF. The CDR3 DNA reads as TGTGCCAGTCTGGACAGGGACATTGAAAAACTGTTTTTT.

This clone was counted between two and nine times. The gene calls are TRBV29-1 and TRBJ1-1; D might be TRBD1 (6 bases). The CDR3 spans 14 residues. The germline gives CDR1 SQVTM, CDR2 ANQGSEA. Trimming removed 5 bases from V and 5 bases from J, with 18 bases in between. The CDR3 is CSVFSGAGGTEAFF. For the CDR3, the DNA is TGCAGCGTTTTCTCGGGGGCAGGAGGGACTGAAGCTTTCTTT.

A few counts support this clone. V and J are TRBV6-5 and TRBJ1-2; no firm D call. The CDR3 runs 10 residues. V shed 9 bases and J shed 3 bases, with 5 bases lying between them. Germline CDR1 reads MNHEY; CDR2 reads SVGAGI. The DNA for the CDR3 is TGTGCCAGTTTCCACTATGGCTACACCTTC. It encodes CASFHYGYTF.

This clone was recorded once. The chain is built from TRBV5-1 and TRBJ1-5; the D gene is possibly TRBD1 (6 bases). V lost 5 bases and J 7 bases, leaving 19 bases between the germline ends. This CDR3 is built from 15 residues. Germline CDR1 and CDR2: SGHRS and YFSETQ. For the CDR3, the DNA is TGCGCCAGCAGTCTAGAAGGGGGGGTGAACCAGCCCCAGCATTTT. As protein: CASSLEGGVNQPQHF. Full variable domain (outside the CDR3, taken from reference TRBV5-1 and TRBJ1-5): KAGVTQTPRYLIKTRGQQVTLSCSPISGHRSVSWYQQTPGQGLQFLFEYFSETQRNKGNFPGRFSGRQFSNSRSEMNVSTLELGDSALYLCASSLEGGVNQPQHFGDGTRLSIL.

The rearrangement joins TRBV25-1 to TRBJ2-5, with 9 bases matching TRBD2. V lost 4 bases to trimming and J lost 4 bases; unmatched junction nucleotides: 10. The CDR3 loop spans 16 amino acids. The germline V gene encodes CDR1 MGHDK and CDR2 SYGVNS. The CDR3 is CASSVIAGGRGETQYF. The CDR3 DNA reads TGTGCCAGCAGTGTTATCGCGGGAGGGCGTGGAGAGACCCAGTACTTC.

This clone was detected a few times. V usage is TRBV5-6 and J usage is TRBJ1-4, with D perhaps matching TRBD1 (6 bases). Germline assignment: CDR1 SGHDT and CDR2 YYEEEE. The CDR3 spans 13 residues. V lost 4 bases and J 8 bases, leaving 12 bases between the germline ends. The CDR3 region has the DNA TGTGCCAGCAGCCACCGGGACATCGAAAAACTGTTTTTT. Translation: CASSHRDIEKLFF.

This clone was detected only a few times. V gene TRBV30 combines with J gene TRBJ1-6; 7 bases align to TRBD1. With V trimmed by 3 bases and J by 6 bases, 2 bases remained unmatched. The CDR3 spans 13 residues. Germline V gives CDR1 GTSNPN, CDR2 SVGIG (reference sequence). The CDR3 sequence: CAWRGQTNSPLHF. The CDR3 coding sequence is TGTGCCTGGAGGGGACAGACTAATTCACCCCTCCACTTT.

The V and J genes are TRBV13 and TRBJ1-5, with 8 bases fitting TRBD1. The junction had 5 bases not matched to a gene; V was cut back by 0 bases and J by 7 bases. The CDR3 is 15 residues long. CDR1 PRHDT and CDR2 FYEKMQ come from the germline V gene (reference sequence). CDR3 loop: CASSLGQGAQQPQHF. DNA of the CDR3: TGTGCCAGCAGCTTAGGTCAGGGGGCTCAGCAGCCCCAGCATTTT.

This clone was detected a few times. Here the CDR3 reads CAWSVPGKGLVGQYV. CDR3 DNA: TGTGCCTGGAGTGTACCCGGGAAGGGGCTGGTTGGTCAGTACGTC. The genes are TRBV30 and TRBJ2-7; the D call may be TRBD1 or TRBD2 (5 bases each). This CDR3 region has 15 residues. Germline V gives CDR1 GTSNPN, CDR2 SVGIG (reference sequence). Trimming took 0 bases from V and 10 from J, leaving 22 bases between them.

V usage is TRBV5-1 and J usage is TRBJ2-1, with D possibly matching TRBD1 (5 bases). Germline V gene data show CDR1 as SGHRS and CDR2 as YFSETQ. V gave up 3 bases and J gave up 0 bases, with 7 bases separating them. This CDR3 has 14 amino acids. The CDR3 here is CASSSQGSYNEQFF. CDR3 DNA sequence: TGCGCCAGCAGCTCGCAGGGCTCCTACAATGAGCAGTTCTTC.